These T cell receptor beta chains were read from a single sample in a study of blood T cell repertoires in COVID-19. Profiled with immunoSEQ multiplex PCR; TCRdb holds only in-frame clones, not every one. Here the sample spans just over 650,000 clones, about 90% being singletons. Specimen: peripheral blood. The receptors come from a woman aged 18-29 years with acute or convalescent COVID-19. Both conserved end residues are part of each CDR3. The order of the fields is CDR3 DNA, CDR3 protein, V gene, D gene, J gene, clone size. D genes are given only for firm matches. Part of the rows lack a size; the others show once, few, many or a class for expanded clones.

CDR3 DNA: TGTGCCATCAGGGCCGCCGATGGCTACACCTTC
CDR3 protein: CAIRAADGYTF
V gene: TRBV10-3
D gene: NA
J gene: TRBJ1-2
clone size: NA

CDR3 DNA: TGTGCCACCACACCGGGACAGTCCACCGGGGAGCTGTTTTTT
CDR3 protein: CATTPGQSTGELFF
V gene: TRBV24-1
D gene: TRBD1
J gene: TRBJ2-2
clone size: NA

CDR3 DNA: TGTGCCTGGAGTAGCGGGACAGGCTATGGCTACACCTTC
CDR3 protein: CAWSSGTGYGYTF
V gene: TRBV30
D gene: TRBD1
J gene: TRBJ1-2
clone size: NA

CDR3 DNA: TGTGCCAGCAGCTTAGTAGGAGGGAGGGAGAATGGCTACACCTTC
CDR3 protein: CASSLVGGRENGYTF
V gene: TRBV7-9
D gene: NA
J gene: TRBJ1-2
clone size: NA

CDR3 DNA: TGTGCCAGTAGTATAGCAGGGAGGAGGGGCTCTGGAAACACCATATATTTT
CDR3 protein: CASSIAGRRGSGNTIYF
V gene: TRBV19
D gene: NA
J gene: TRBJ1-3
clone size: NA

CDR3 DNA: TGTGCCAGCAGAGCTTTAATAATGGACACCGGGGAGCTGTTTTTT
CDR3 protein: CASRALIMDTGELFF
V gene: TRBV7-7
D gene: NA
J gene: TRBJ2-2
clone size: once

CDR3 DNA: TGTGCCAGCAGCCAAGGGTTCAGACAGGCATTAGAGACCCAGTACTTC
CDR3 protein: CASSQGFRQALETQYF
V gene: TRBV3-1/TRBV3-2
D gene: NA
J gene: TRBJ2-5
clone size: NA

CDR3 DNA: TGTGCCAGCAGCCCTCCCCGCTACGAGCAGTACTTC
CDR3 protein: CASSPPRYEQYF
V gene: TRBV7-2
D gene: NA
J gene: TRBJ2-7
clone size: NA

CDR3 DNA: TGTGCCAGCAGCTCCCGGGGAGGGGGGGCCAATCAGCCCCAGCATTTT
CDR3 protein: CASSSRGGGANQPQHF
V gene: TRBV7-2
D gene: NA
J gene: TRBJ1-5
clone size: NA

CDR3 DNA: TGTGCCAGCAGCTTAGGCGGGGCCAGGGATACGCAGTATTTT
CDR3 protein: CASSLGGARDTQYF
V gene: TRBV11-3
D gene: NA
J gene: TRBJ2-3
clone size: NA

CDR3 DNA: TGTGCCAGCAACCCGGGACTAGCGAACACCGGGGAGCTGTTTTTT
CDR3 protein: CASNPGLANTGELFF
V gene: TRBV6-4
D gene: TRBD2
J gene: TRBJ2-2
clone size: few

CDR3 DNA: TGTGCCAGCAATGTACAGGGGGCCCTGACTTTC
CDR3 protein: CASNVQGALTF
V gene: TRBV12-3/TRBV12-4
D gene: TRBD1
J gene: TRBJ2-6
clone size: NA

CDR3 DNA: TGTGCCAGCAGTTTTCAGGGAGAGACCCAGTACTTC
CDR3 protein: CASSFQGETQYF
V gene: TRBV12-3/TRBV12-4
D gene: NA
J gene: TRBJ2-5
clone size: NA

CDR3 DNA: TGTGCCAGCAGTTTCGCAGTAAACACTGAAGCTTTCTTT
CDR3 protein: CASSFAVNTEAFF
V gene: TRBV12-3/TRBV12-4
D gene: NA
J gene: TRBJ1-1
clone size: NA

CDR3 DNA: TGTGCCAGCAGCCAAGATGGCGGACAGGGAAACGAAAAACTGTTTTTT
CDR3 protein: CASSQDGGQGNEKLFF
V gene: TRBV3-1/TRBV3-2
D gene: TRBD1
J gene: TRBJ1-4
clone size: few

CDR3 DNA: TGCGCCAGCAGCCAAGTGGCATTGGGCCTTACAGGCTACACCTTC
CDR3 protein: CASSQVALGLTGYTF
V gene: TRBV4-1
D gene: NA
J gene: TRBJ1-2
clone size: few

CDR3 DNA: TGTGCCAGCAGCCCCCCACTAGCAGCGGGGGGGCGGTCCGGGGAGCTGTTTTTT
CDR3 protein: CASSPPLAAGGRSGELFF
V gene: TRBV6-2/TRBV6-3
D gene: TRBD2
J gene: TRBJ2-2
clone size: NA

CDR3 DNA: TGTGCCAGCAGCGCCCAACCCCAGGGAGGCTACACCTTC
CDR3 protein: CASSAQPQGGYTF
V gene: TRBV9
D gene: NA
J gene: TRBJ1-2
clone size: NA

CDR3 DNA: TGTGCCAGTAGTATAGCCGGGGGGAATCCTAACTATGGCTACACCTTC
CDR3 protein: CASSIAGGNPNYGYTF
V gene: TRBV19
D gene: NA
J gene: TRBJ1-2
clone size: NA

CDR3 DNA: TGCGCCAGCAGCGACCCGGGACAGGGGGCGCAGGTTGAGCAGTTCTTC
CDR3 protein: CASSDPGQGAQVEQFF
V gene: TRBV10-1
D gene: TRBD1
J gene: TRBJ2-1
clone size: NA

CDR3 DNA: TGTGCCAGTAGTATAGCCCCTGGACAGAGCTATGCTTTCTTT
CDR3 protein: CASSIAPGQSYAFF
V gene: TRBV19
D gene: NA
J gene: TRBJ1-1
clone size: NA

CDR3 DNA: TGCGCCAGCAGCCAACTAGGACTGAACACTGAAGCTTTCTTT
CDR3 protein: CASSQLGLNTEAFF
V gene: TRBV5-1
D gene: NA
J gene: TRBJ1-1
clone size: NA

CDR3 DNA: TGTGCCAGCAGCGCAGGGGGCGATGTAACTGAAGCTTTCTTT
CDR3 protein: CASSAGGDVTEAFF
V gene: TRBV9
D gene: TRBD1
J gene: TRBJ1-1
clone size: NA

CDR3 DNA: TGCGCCAGCAGCTTCAGGGGGTTGGACACTGAAGCTTTCTTT
CDR3 protein: CASSFRGLDTEAFF
V gene: TRBV5-1
D gene: TRBD1
J gene: TRBJ1-1
clone size: NA

CDR3 DNA: TGTGCCAGCTTACGAGGGCTCTATGGCTACACCTTC
CDR3 protein: CASLRGLYGYTF
V gene: TRBV6-5
D gene: NA
J gene: TRBJ1-2
clone size: NA

CDR3 DNA: TGTGCCATCAGTGGAGACAGGGGCAGGGGCGGGGAGCTGTTTTTT
CDR3 protein: CAISGDRGRGGELFF
V gene: TRBV10-3
D gene: TRBD1
J gene: TRBJ2-2
clone size: NA

CDR3 DNA: TGCAGTGCTAGAGGTTGGCATGCTTTCTTT
CDR3 protein: CSARGWHAFF
V gene: TRBV20-1
D gene: NA
J gene: TRBJ1-1
clone size: once

CDR3 DNA: TGTGCCAGCAACACACAGGGGAACTATGGCTACACCTTC
CDR3 protein: CASNTQGNYGYTF
V gene: TRBV2
D gene: TRBD1
J gene: TRBJ1-2
clone size: NA

CDR3 DNA: TGTGCCAGCAGCGGGGGACAGGAGAACTATGGCTACACCTTC
CDR3 protein: CASSGGQENYGYTF
V gene: TRBV9
D gene: TRBD1
J gene: TRBJ1-2
clone size: few

CDR3 DNA: TGTGCCAGCAGCTTAGCTCTGGCGGCACTTGGCTACACCTTC
CDR3 protein: CASSLALAALGYTF
V gene: TRBV7-9
D gene: NA
J gene: TRBJ1-2
clone size: NA

CDR3 DNA: TGTGCCTGGAGTGTATGGGGGGGCTCCTACAATGAGCAGTTCTTC
CDR3 protein: CAWSVWGGSYNEQFF
V gene: TRBV30
D gene: TRBD2
J gene: TRBJ2-1
clone size: NA

CDR3 DNA: TGTGCCACCAGTGACCTCGGGACAGGGGGCGGGAATGAGCAGTTCTTC
CDR3 protein: CATSDLGTGGGNEQFF
V gene: TRBV24-1
D gene: TRBD1
J gene: TRBJ2-1
clone size: once

CDR3 DNA: TGCGCCAGCAGACGAACAGGGGGCGTGGAGCTGTTTTTT
CDR3 protein: CASRRTGGVELFF
V gene: TRBV4-1
D gene: TRBD1
J gene: TRBJ2-2
clone size: NA

CDR3 DNA: TGTGCCAGCAGCCCGGGACAACGACTCTATGGCTACACCTTC
CDR3 protein: CASSPGQRLYGYTF
V gene: TRBV7-9
D gene: NA
J gene: TRBJ1-2
clone size: NA

CDR3 DNA: TGTGCCAGTTCAACCGCAGGGCACGAGCAGTACTTC
CDR3 protein: CASSTAGHEQYF
V gene: TRBV19
D gene: NA
J gene: TRBJ2-7
clone size: NA

CDR3 DNA: TGTGCCAGCAGCTTAGGAGGGGGCGGAAACACCATATATTTT
CDR3 protein: CASSLGGGGNTIYF
V gene: TRBV7-9
D gene: TRBD1
J gene: TRBJ1-3
clone size: NA

CDR3 DNA: TGTGCCAGCAGCCCTGACCCCAGAGCCACGGGGTATGGCTACACCTTC
CDR3 protein: CASSPDPRATGYGYTF
V gene: TRBV6-6
D gene: NA
J gene: TRBJ1-2
clone size: NA

CDR3 DNA: TGTGCCAGCAGCGTAGGGAGAGGAGGCGAGCAGTACTTC
CDR3 protein: CASSVGRGGEQYF
V gene: TRBV9
D gene: NA
J gene: TRBJ2-7
clone size: once

CDR3 DNA: TGTGCCAGCAGTGATGCGCTGAGTGATGAAAAACTGTTTTTT
CDR3 protein: CASSDALSDEKLFF
V gene: TRBV2
D gene: NA
J gene: TRBJ1-4
clone size: NA

CDR3 DNA: TGTGCCACCACACTAGCGGGTAGCACAGATACGCAGTATTTT
CDR3 protein: CATTLAGSTDTQYF
V gene: TRBV25-1
D gene: TRBD2
J gene: TRBJ2-3
clone size: NA

CDR3 DNA: TGTGCCAGCAGCGTAGTCCCAGGGGCTAACTATGGCTACACCTTC
CDR3 protein: CASSVVPGANYGYTF
V gene: TRBV9
D gene: NA
J gene: TRBJ1-2
clone size: NA

CDR3 DNA: TGTGCCAGCAGCTTAGGCCAGGCACAAGACCTAGAGCAGTTCTTC
CDR3 protein: CASSLGQAQDLEQFF
V gene: TRBV11-2
D gene: NA
J gene: TRBJ2-1
clone size: NA

CDR3 DNA: TGTGCCAGCAGCACAGGTACAGGGATGAACGAGCAGTACTTC
CDR3 protein: CASSTGTGMNEQYF
V gene: TRBV5-6
D gene: NA
J gene: TRBJ2-7
clone size: NA

CDR3 DNA: TGTGCCAGCTCACAAACTAGCGGGGGGGCCGCAGATACGCAGTATTTT
CDR3 protein: CASSQTSGGAADTQYF
V gene: TRBV18
D gene: TRBD2
J gene: TRBJ2-3
clone size: once

CDR3 DNA: TGTGCCAGCAGCGTATCGGCAGGGGGAAGCTATGGCTACACCTTC
CDR3 protein: CASSVSAGGSYGYTF
V gene: TRBV9
D gene: TRBD1
J gene: TRBJ1-2
clone size: NA

CDR3 DNA: TGCGCCAGCAGCCGATTACAGGGGGACACTGAAGCTTTCTTT
CDR3 protein: CASSRLQGDTEAFF
V gene: TRBV4-1
D gene: TRBD1
J gene: TRBJ1-1
clone size: few